A single sample gave rise to the 9 T cell receptor beta chains below, sequenced in a study of T cell responses to AZD1222 COVID-19 vaccine. Generated by immunoSEQ multiplex PCR, the TCRdb table keeps only in-frame clones and is missing some. The sample includes 90,000 to 130,000 clones, 80% to 85% of them seen just once. The source material was peripheral blood, sampled on day 0 of AZD1222 vaccination. These receptors all stem from an adult in good health.

The chain uses TRBV5-1 and TRBJ2-7; D uncertain. Between the trimmed V and J ends, which lost 0 bases and 4 bases, there was a span of 8 bases. The CDR3 loop spans 13 amino acids. In germline, CDR1 is SGHRS, CDR2 YFSETQ. The CDR3 DNA is TGCGCCAGCAGCTTGGAACTCCAATACGAGCAGTACTTC. It specifies CASSLELQYEQYF.

The gene calls are TRBV29-1 and TRBJ1-5; possible D gene TRBD1, 5 bases. The germline V and J ends were trimmed by 3 bases and 2 bases, with 8 bases remaining between them. Germline CDR1 SQVTM, CDR2 ANQGSEA. The CDR3 runs 13 residues. The chain's CDR3 is CSVDLGGNQPQHF. The CDR3, as DNA: TGCAGCGTTGACTTGGGGGGCAATCAGCCCCAGCATTTT.

Details on this clone: Other DNA sequences in the same sample also yield this CDR3. The chain combines TRBV19 with TRBJ1-1, with 10 positions matching TRBD1. This CDR3 contains 13 residues. Trimming removed 9 bases from V and 2 bases from J; junction bases left unmatched: 3. Germline CDR1 and CDR2: LNHDA and SQIVND (reference sequence). The CDR3 nucleotides are TGTGCCAGCAGACAGGGGGCCAACACTGAAGCTTTCTTT. This translates into CASRQGANTEAFF.

CDR3 region: CATAKGAGYLQETQYF. DNA of the CDR3: TGTGCCACCGCGAAGGGGGCAGGGTACCTTCAAGAGACCCAGTACTTC. The chain joins TRBV19 to TRBJ2-5; 7 bases fit TRBD1. The germline V gene encodes CDR1 LNHDA and CDR2 SQIVND (reference sequence). Trimming cost V 10 bases and J 2 bases; bases outside gene matches: 16. This CDR3 is built from 16 residues.

This chain joins TRBV11-3 and TRBJ2-3; D is uncertain. The CDR3 contains 14 residues. V lost 5 bases and J 2 bases, leaving 11 bases between the germline ends. Looked up from germline, CDR1 is SGHNT and CDR2 is YENEEA. CDR3 protein: CASSPDGYTDTQYF. CDR3 nucleotides: TGTGCCAGCAGCCCGGACGGATACACAGATACGCAGTATTTT.

A few counts support this clone. The V call is TRBV5-1, the J call TRBJ1-5; D gene uncertain. The CDR3 is made up of 15 amino acids. CDR1 SGHRS and CDR2 YFSETQ come from the germline V gene. With 1 base removed from V and 4 bases from J, the gap between germline ends came to 12 bases. The DNA for the CDR3 is TGCGCCAGCAGCTTGTCAGGAGGGCCGAATCAGCCCCAGCATTTT. This encodes CASSLSGGPNQPQHF.

The chain has TRBV30 and TRBJ1-3, with D unclear. CDR1 is GTSNPN and CDR2 is SVGIG in the germline V gene (reference sequence). This CDR3 has 16 residues. Trimming cost V 0 bases and J 4 bases, with 16 bases left between them. In nucleotides, the CDR3 is TGTGCCTGGAGTGTACTTGGGCCCTCGGGGGGAAACACCATATATTTT. Translated: CAWSVLGPSGGNTIYF.

The chain uses TRBV19 and TRBJ1-5, with D possibly TRBD1 on 5 matching bases. The germline V gene has CDR1 LNHDA and CDR2 SQIVND (reference sequence). The CDR3 has 13 residues. The CDR3 region is CAIGAGRGQPQHF. The CDR3 DNA reads TGTGCGATAGGGGCAGGGCGGGGACAGCCCCAGCATTTT.

J is TRBJ2-1 and V is TRBV28, with TRBD2 as a possible D gene (6 bases). Trimming took 9 bases from V and 5 from J, leaving 17 bases between them. The CDR3 length is 14 residues. From germline, CDR1 is MDHEN and CDR2 SYDVKM. In nucleotides, the CDR3 is TGTGCCAGTAGTAGCGGAGGCAAAGACAATGAGCAGTTCTTC. Translating it yields CASSSGGKDNEQFF.